A selection of T cell receptor beta chains follows, all from one sample in a study of T cell repertoires in cytomegalovirus infection. TCRdb reprocessed the reads via MiXCR and lists one record per CDR3 protein. The repertoire holds some 680,000 distinct CDR3 sequences, about a third seen once, with about 2.8% in the top ten. What was sequenced was PBMCs. The receptors derive from a human donor in good health (CMV status not recorded). Some clones in this sample may be carry-over from other donors' samples. Each CDR3 is given with its conserved first and last residue. A D gene is named only where the DNA matches it firmly. Clone size appears in some rows only: once, few, many, or a class for an expanded clone.

clone size,J gene,V gene,D gene,CDR3 protein,CDR3 DNA
-,TRBJ1-5,TRBV7-2,-,CASSLGGAPGNQPQHF,TGTGCCAGCAGCTTAGGGGGGGCGCCGGGCAATCAGCCCCAGCATTTT
-,TRBJ2-7,TRBV6-5,-,CASTAPGGTGMHEQYF,TGTGCCAGCACCGCTCCCGGGGGGACAGGAATGCACGAGCAGTACTTC
-,TRBJ2-2,TRBV11-2,-,CASSPLPGANTGELFF,TGTGCCAGCAGCCCCCTACCAGGAGCGAACACCGGGGAGCTGTTTTTT
few,TRBJ1-6,TRBV6-1,-,CASSVGNSPLHF,TGTGCCAGCAGTGTAGGGAATTCACCCCTCCACTTT
-,TRBJ2-3,TRBV5-5,-,CASSLSSRTDTQYF,TGTGCCAGCAGCTTAAGCAGCCGCACAGATACGCAGTATTTT
many,TRBJ1-6,TRBV7-2,TRBD1,CASSPGQAHNSPLHF,TGTGCCAGCAGCCCCGGACAGGCGCATAATTCACCCCTCCACTTT
-,TRBJ2-2,TRBV7-2,-,CASRVRRNTGELFF,TGTGCCAGCAGGGTTAGAAGGAACACCGGGGAGCTGTTTTTT
-,TRBJ2-5,TRBV28,TRBD2,CASSSLLADPQETQYF,TGTGCCAGCAGTTCCCTACTAGCGGACCCACAAGAGACCCAGTACTTC
few,TRBJ2-7,TRBV20-1,-,CSALLESYEQYF,TGCAGTGCTTTACTAGAATCCTACGAGCAGTACTTC
few,TRBJ1-1,TRBV7-2,-,CASTLFGVMNTEAFF,TGTGCCAGCACCCTATTTGGAGTCATGAACACTGAAGCTTTCTTT
-,TRBJ2-1,TRBV6-1,TRBD2,CASTSGGTIDEQFF,TGTGCCAGCACTAGCGGGGGGACTATTGATGAGCAGTTCTTC
-,TRBJ1-6,TRBV5-1,-,CASSARPGHLNSPLHF,TGCGCCAGCAGCGCCCGACCGGGACACCTTAATTCACCCCTCCACTTT
-,TRBJ2-4,TRBV27,TRBD2,CASSLLSGGLTKNIQYF,TGTGCCAGCAGTTTATTAAGCGGGGGGTTAACCAAAAACATTCAGTACTTC
-,TRBJ2-1,TRBV7-9,TRBD2,CASSLGSGRARNEQFF,TGTGCCAGCAGCTTAGGCAGCGGGAGGGCCCGCAATGAGCAGTTCTTC
-,TRBJ1-2,TRBV6-1,-,CASSRVRGDYGYTF,TGTGCCAGCAGTAGGGTCCGGGGGGACTATGGCTACACCTTC